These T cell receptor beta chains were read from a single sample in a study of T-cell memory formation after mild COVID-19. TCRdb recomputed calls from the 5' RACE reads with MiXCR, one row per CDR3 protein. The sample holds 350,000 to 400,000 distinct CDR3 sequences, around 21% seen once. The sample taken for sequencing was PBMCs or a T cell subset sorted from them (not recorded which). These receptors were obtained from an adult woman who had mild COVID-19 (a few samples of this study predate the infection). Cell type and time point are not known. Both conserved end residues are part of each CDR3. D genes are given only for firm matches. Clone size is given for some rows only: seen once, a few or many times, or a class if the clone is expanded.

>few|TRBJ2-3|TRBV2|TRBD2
TGTGCCAGCAGTGAAGGGGAAATCTACCGCGGGACTACCCGCGTGGATACGCAGTATTTT
CASSEGEIYRGTTRVDTQYF
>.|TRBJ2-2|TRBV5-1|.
TGCGCCAGCAGCTTGGGAAATCTGCCGAACACCGGGGAGCTGTTTTTT
CASSLGNLPNTGELFF
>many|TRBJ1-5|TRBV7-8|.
TGTGCCAGCAGCTTAGCTCGGACAGCCTATCAGCCCCAGCATTTT
CASSLARTAYQPQHF
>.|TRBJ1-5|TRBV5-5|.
TGTGCCAGCAGCTATGTACAGGGCAATCAGCCCCAGCATTTT
CASSYVQGNQPQHF
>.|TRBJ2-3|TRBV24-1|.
TGTGCCACCAGTGATTTCAGGGACCTGGTAGATACGCAGTATTTT
CATSDFRDLVDTQYF
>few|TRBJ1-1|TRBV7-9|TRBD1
TGTGCCAGCAGCCAAGGGGACAGGGCCACTGAAGCTTTCTTT
CASSQGDRATEAFF
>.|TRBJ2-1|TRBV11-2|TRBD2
TGTGCCAGCAGCTTAGGACCGGGACTAGCCTCCTACAATGAGCAGTTCTTC
CASSLGPGLASYNEQFF
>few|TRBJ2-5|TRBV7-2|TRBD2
TGTGCCAGCAGCTTATCAGTTGGACTAGCGGGATGGGAGACCCAGTACTTC
CASSLSVGLAGWETQYF
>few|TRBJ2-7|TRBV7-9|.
TGTGCCAGCAGCCCTAGGGGGGACAGACAGGGCGAGCAGTACTTC
CASSPRGDRQGEQYF
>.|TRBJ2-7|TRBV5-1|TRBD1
TGCGCCAGCAGCTTGGCAGGGCAGGGGGCCGGCGAGCAGTACTTC
CASSLAGQGAGEQYF
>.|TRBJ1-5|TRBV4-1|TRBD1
TGCGCCAGCAGCCAACCCCGGGACAGGGGGAATCAGCCCCAGCATTTT
CASSQPRDRGNQPQHF
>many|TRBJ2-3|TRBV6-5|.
TGTGCCAGCAGTTACCCCCGGAGCGGCGCAGATACGCAGTATTTT
CASSYPRSGADTQYF
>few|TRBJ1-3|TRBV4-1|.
TGCGCCAGCAGCCAAGAGAGCACTGGAAACACCATATATTTT
CASSQESTGNTIYF
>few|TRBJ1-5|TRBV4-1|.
TGCGCCAGCAGCCAAGATGTGCAGGCGATCAATCAGCCCCAGCATTTT
CASSQDVQAINQPQHF
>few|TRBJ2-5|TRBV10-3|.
TGTGCCATCAGTGAGAAGGTCCGGAACCAAGAGACCCAGTACTTC
CAISEKVRNQETQYF
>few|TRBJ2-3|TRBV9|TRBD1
TGTGCCAGCAGCAAGGGACAGGGTGGGGATACGCAGTATTTT
CASSKGQGGDTQYF
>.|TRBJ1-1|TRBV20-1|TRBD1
TGCAGTGGGGTAGACAGGGTGGTCACTGAAGCTTTCTTT
CSGVDRVVTEAFF
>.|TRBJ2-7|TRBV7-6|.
TGTGCCAGCAGTTCGACCCCAGGGTCCTCTGAGCAGTACTTC
CASSSTPGSSEQYF
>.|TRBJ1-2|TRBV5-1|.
TGCGCCAGCAGCTTGATTGCAGGACAAGCTAACTATGGCTACACCTTC
CASSLIAGQANYGYTF
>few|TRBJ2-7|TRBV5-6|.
TGTGCCAGCAGCTCTTCGGGGGTCGAGCAGTACTTC
CASSSSGVEQYF
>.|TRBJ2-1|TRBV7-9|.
TGTGCCAGCAGCTCCCTCCGAGCGCCAGGGGCCTACAATGAGCAGTTCTTC
CASSSLRAPGAYNEQFF
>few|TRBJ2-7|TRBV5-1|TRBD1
TGCGCCAGCAGCTGGGGACAGGGAGACTCCTACGAGCAGTACTTC
CASSWGQGDSYEQYF
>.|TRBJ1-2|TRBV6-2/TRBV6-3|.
TGTGCCAGCAGTAAGGGGACCTATGGCTACACCTTC
CASSKGTYGYTF
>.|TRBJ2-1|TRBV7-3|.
TGTGCCAGCAGCTTTAGCAGGGCTGATGAGCAGTTCTTC
CASSFSRADEQFF
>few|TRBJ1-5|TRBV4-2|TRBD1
TGTGCCAGCAGCCAAGGGGACAGAAATAGCAATCAGCCCCAGCATTTT
CASSQGDRNSNQPQHF
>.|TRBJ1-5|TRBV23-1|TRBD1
TGCGCCAGCAGTCAGAATACAGGGGGCGGTCAGCCCCAGCATTTT
CASSQNTGGGQPQHF
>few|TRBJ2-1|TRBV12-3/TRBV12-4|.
TGTGCCAGCAGTTTATCCCCACAGGCCAATGAGCAGTTCTTC
CASSLSPQANEQFF
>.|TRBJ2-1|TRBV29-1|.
TGCAGCGTTGAGTACGAGCAGTTCTTC
CSVEYEQFF
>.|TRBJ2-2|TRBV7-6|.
TGTGCCAGCAGCCAGGCGCAAGTCGGCGGGGAGCTGTTTTTT
CASSQAQVGGELFF
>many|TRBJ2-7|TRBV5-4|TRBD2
TGTGCCAGCAGCCCGGGGGGGGAGGCTGATGAGCAGTACTTC
CASSPGGEADEQYF
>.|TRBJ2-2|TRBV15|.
TGTGCCACCAGCAGAGATCAGGGCACCGGGGAGCTGTTTTTT
CATSRDQGTGELFF
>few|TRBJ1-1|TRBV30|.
TGTGCCTGGAGTAGAGTCAGTATGAACACTGAAGCTTTCTTT
CAWSRVSMNTEAFF
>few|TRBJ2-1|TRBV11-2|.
TGTGCCAGCAGCTTCCCCGGGTGGGAGCAGTTCTTC
CASSFPGWEQFF
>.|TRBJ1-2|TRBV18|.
TGTGCCAGCTCACCGCTGGACGGGGCTGGCTACACCTTC
CASSPLDGAGYTF
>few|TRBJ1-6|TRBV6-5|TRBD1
TGTGCCAGCAGTTCCCCCGGGACAGTAACCCTCCACTTT
CASSSPGTVTLHF
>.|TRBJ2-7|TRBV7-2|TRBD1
TGTGCCAGCAGTACGACAGGGGAGTACGAGCAGTACTTC
CASSTTGEYEQYF
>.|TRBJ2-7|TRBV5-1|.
TGCGCCAGCAGCTTGCGGGTCAACTACGAGCAGTACTTC
CASSLRVNYEQYF
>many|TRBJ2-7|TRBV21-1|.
TGTGCCAGCAGCAAAGCACGGTGCTCCTACGAGCAGTACTTC
CASSKARCSYEQYF
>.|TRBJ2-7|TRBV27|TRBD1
TGTGCCAGCAGTTTCTCGGGGACAGGGGAGAACGAGCAGTACTTC
CASSFSGTGENEQYF
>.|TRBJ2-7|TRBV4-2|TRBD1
TGTGCCAGCAGCTCAAAGGGGGCAGGGTACGAGCAGTACTTC
CASSSKGAGYEQYF
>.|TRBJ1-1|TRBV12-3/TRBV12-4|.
TGTGCCAGCAGTTTAGCGCTCTACGGTGGGACTGAAGCTTTCTTT
CASSLALYGGTEAFF